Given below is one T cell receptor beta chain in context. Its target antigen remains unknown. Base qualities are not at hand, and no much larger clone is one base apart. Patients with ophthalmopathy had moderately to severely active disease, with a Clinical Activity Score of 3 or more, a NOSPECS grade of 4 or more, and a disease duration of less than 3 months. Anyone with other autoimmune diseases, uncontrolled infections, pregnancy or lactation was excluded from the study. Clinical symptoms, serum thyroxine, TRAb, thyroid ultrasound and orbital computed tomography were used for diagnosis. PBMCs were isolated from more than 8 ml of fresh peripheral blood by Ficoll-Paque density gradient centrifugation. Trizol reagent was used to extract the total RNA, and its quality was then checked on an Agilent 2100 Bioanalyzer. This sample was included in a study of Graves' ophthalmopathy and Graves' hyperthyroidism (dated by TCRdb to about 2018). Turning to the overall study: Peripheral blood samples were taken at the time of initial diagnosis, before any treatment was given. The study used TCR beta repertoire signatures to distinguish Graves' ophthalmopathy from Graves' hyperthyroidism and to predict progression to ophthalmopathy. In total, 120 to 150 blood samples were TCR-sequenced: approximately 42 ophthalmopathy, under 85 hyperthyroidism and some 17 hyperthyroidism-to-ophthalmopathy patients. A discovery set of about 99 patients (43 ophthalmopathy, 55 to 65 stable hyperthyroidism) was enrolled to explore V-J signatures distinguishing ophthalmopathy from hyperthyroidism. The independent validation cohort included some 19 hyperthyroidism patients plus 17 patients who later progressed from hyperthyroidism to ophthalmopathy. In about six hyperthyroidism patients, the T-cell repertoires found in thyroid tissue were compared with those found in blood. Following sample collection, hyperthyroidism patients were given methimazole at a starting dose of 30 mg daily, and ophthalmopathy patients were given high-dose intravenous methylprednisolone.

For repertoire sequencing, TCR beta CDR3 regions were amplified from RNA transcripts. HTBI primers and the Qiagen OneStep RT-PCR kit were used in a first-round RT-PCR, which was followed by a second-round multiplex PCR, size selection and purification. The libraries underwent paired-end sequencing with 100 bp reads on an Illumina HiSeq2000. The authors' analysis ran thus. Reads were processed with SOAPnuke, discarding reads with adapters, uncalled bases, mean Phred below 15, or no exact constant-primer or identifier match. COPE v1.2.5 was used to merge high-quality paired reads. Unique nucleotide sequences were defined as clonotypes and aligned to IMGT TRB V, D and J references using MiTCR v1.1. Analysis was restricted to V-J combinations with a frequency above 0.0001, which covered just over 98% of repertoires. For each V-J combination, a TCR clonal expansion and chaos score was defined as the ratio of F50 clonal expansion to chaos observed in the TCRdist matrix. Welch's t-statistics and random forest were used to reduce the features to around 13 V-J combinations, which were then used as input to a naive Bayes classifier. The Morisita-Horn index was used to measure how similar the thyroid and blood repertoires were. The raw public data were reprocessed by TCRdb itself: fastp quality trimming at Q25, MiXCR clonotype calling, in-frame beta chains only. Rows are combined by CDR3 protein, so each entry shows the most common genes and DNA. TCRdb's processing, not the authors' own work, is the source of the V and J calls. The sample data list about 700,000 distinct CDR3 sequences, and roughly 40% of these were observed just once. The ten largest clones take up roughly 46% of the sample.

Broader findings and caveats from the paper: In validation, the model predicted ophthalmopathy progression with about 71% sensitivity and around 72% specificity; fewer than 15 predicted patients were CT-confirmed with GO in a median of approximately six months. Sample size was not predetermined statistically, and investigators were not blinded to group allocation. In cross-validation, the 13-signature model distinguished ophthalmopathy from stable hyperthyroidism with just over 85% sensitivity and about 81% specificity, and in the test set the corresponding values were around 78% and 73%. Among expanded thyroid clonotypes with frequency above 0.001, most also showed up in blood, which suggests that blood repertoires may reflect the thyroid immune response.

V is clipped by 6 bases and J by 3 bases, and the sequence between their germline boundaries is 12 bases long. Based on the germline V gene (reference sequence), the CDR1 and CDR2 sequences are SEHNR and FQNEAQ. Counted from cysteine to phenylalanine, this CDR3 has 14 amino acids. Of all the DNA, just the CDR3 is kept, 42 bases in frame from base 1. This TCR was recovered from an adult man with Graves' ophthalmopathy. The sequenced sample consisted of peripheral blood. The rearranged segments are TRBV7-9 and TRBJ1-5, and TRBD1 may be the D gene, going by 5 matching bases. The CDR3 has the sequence CASSFNRYNQPQHF. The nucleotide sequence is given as TGTGCCAGCAGTTTTAACAGGTACAATCAGCCCCAGCATTTT.